Following are 5 T cell receptor beta chains from one sample sequenced in a study of cytomegalovirus exposure and HLA in healthy donors. Only in-frame clones appear in the TCRdb table, and some are missing; sequencing was by immunoSEQ multiplex PCR. In the table there are some 66,000 clones, approximately 97% of which are singletons. Source material: PBMCs. The receptors come from a woman under 30 in good health and CMV-seropositive.

V and J are TRBV5-4 and TRBJ1-1; no definite D call. The CDR3 loop spans 14 amino acids. V was trimmed by 0 bases and J by 2 bases, leaving 8 bases between them. Germline assignment: CDR1 SGHNT and CDR2 YYREEE (reference sequence). In DNA, the CDR3 is TGTGCCAGCAGCTTGGGCCAGGTCAACACTGAAGCTTTCTTT. Encoded protein: CASSLGQVNTEAFF.

J is TRBJ2-5 and V is TRBV11-3; TRBD1 aligns across 7 bases. The CDR3 consists of 14 residues. Per germline, CDR1 SGHNT and CDR2 YENEEA. The V and J ends lost 5 bases and 3 bases, in that order; junction bases with no gene match: 6. CDR3 protein: CASSPRGIEETQYF. The CDR3 nucleotides are TGTGCCAGCAGCCCCAGGGGGATAGAAGAGACCCAGTACTTC.

The chain is built from TRBV5-4 and TRBJ2-1; TRBD2 matches at 8 bases. V shed 1 base, J shed 6 bases, and the junction held 9 bases outside the gene matches. CDR1 and CDR2 from the germline V gene are SGHNT and YYREEE (reference sequence). This CDR3 has 16 residues. This CDR3 is CASSLRLAGRGNEQFF. The CDR3 nucleotides are TGTGCCAGCAGCTTGCGGCTAGCGGGTCGGGGCAATGAGCAGTTCTTC.

The rearrangement uses TRBV27 and TRBJ1-2, with TRBD1 matching over 10 bases. There are 15 residues in the CDR3. Germline V gene lookup returns CDR1 MNHEY and CDR2 SMNVEV (reference sequence). V was pared by 9 bases and J by 1 base, with 8 bases of the junction left unmatched. The CDR3 protein is CASSGTGVLNYGYTF. DNA for the CDR3: TGTGCCAGTTCCGGGACAGGGGTCCTTAACTATGGCTACACCTTC.

Remarks on this clone: The sample contains more than one DNA sequence encoding this CDR3. The chain has TRBV30 and TRBJ1-2; possible D gene TRBD1, 6 bases. The CDR3 totals 12 residues. V was trimmed by 3 bases and J by 5 bases, leaving 10 bases between them. Germline-derived CDR1 and CDR2 are GTSNPN and SVGIG (reference sequence). CDR3 bases: TGTGCCTGGAGCCCTAGGGGGTATGGCTACACCTTC. The encoded protein is CAWSPRGYGYTF.